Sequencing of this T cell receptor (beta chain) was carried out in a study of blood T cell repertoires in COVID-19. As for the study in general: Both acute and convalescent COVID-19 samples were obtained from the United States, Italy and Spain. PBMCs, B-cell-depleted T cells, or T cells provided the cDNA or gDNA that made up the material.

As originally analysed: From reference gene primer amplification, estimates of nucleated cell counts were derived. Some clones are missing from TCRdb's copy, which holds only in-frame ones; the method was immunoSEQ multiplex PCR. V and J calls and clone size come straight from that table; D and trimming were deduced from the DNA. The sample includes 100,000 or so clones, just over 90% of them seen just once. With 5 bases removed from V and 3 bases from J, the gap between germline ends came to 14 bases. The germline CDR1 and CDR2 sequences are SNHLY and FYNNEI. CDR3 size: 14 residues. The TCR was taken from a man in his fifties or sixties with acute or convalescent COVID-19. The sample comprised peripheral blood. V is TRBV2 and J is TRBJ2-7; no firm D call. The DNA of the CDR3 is TGTGCCAGCAGTTCGTTGATGGCCGTCTACGAGCAGTACTTC. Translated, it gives CASSSLMAVYEQYF.